The 4 T cell receptor beta chains given below trace back to one sample, sequenced in a study of shared clonotypes between healthy human individuals (dated by TCRdb to about 2020). To prepare the library, the immunoSEQ multiplex PCR assay was applied. TCRdb retrieved this table from immuneACCESS and kept in-frame rearrangements only. Not all clones are present; in checked studies, unresolved V genes account for under half, and no reason is known for the remainder. Within this sample are some 2,400,000 clones, with approximately 96% of them counted one time only. Roughly 0.13% of the sample rests with the top ten. Sequenced material: naive CD4+ T cells sorted from blood. What this sample's cell subset or site label stands for: CD45RA+ positively selected. These receptors originate from a young man in good health.

Only one count was recorded for this clone. Other DNA sequences within the sample encode an identical CDR3. The chain joins TRBV14 to TRBJ2-5; D uncertain. The germline V gene has CDR1 SGHDN and CDR2 FVKESK. Trimming removed 1 base from V and 5 bases from J, with 5 bases in between. The CDR3 sequence is 12 residues long. The CDR3 reads CASSQVPETQYF. In nucleotides, the CDR3 is TGTGCCAGCAGCCAAGTTCCGGAGACCCAGTACTTC. Full variable domain (rest looked up from reference TRBV14 and TRBJ2-5): EAGVTQFPSHSVIEKGQTVTLRCDPISGHDNLYWYRRVMGKEIKFLLHFVKESKQDESGMPNNRFLAERTGGTYSTLKVQPAELEDSGVYFCASSQVPETQYFGPGTRLLVL.

The chain combines TRBV19 with TRBJ1-1; D might be TRBD1 (5 bases). Per the germline V gene, CDR1 is LNHDA and CDR2 is SQIVND (reference sequence). The V end lost 4 bases, the J end lost 1 base, and 10 bases lay between the germline ends. The CDR3 length is 14 residues. The CDR3 region is CASSRQGTNTEAFF. In DNA, the CDR3 is TGTGCCAGTAGTAGGCAGGGTACGAACACTGAAGCTTTCTTT.

The chain combines TRBV4-1 with TRBJ1-1; no definite D call. Germline CDR1 is MGHRA and CDR2 is YSYEKL. V lost 4 bases to trimming and J lost 1 base, with 7 bases between them. This CDR3 contains 13 residues. This chain's CDR3 is CASSRLQNTEAFF. The CDR3 nucleotides are TGCGCCAGCAGCCGCCTACAGAACACTGAAGCTTTCTTT.

V and J are TRBV7-8 and TRBJ1-2; 8 positions agree with TRBD1. The CDR3 loop spans 15 amino acids. Germline CDR1 is SGHVS and CDR2 is FQNEAQ. The V segment lost 4 bases and the J segment 5 bases; nucleotides outside the gene matches: 9. The CDR3 protein is CASSSSPDRGYGYTF. CDR3 nucleotide sequence: TGTGCCAGCAGCTCCTCCCCTGACAGGGGATATGGCTACACCTTC. Complete variable domain (other parts from reference TRBV7-8 and TRBJ1-2): GAGVSQSPRYKVAKRGQDVALRCDPISGHVSLFWYQQALGQGPEFLTYFQNEAQLDKSGLPSDRFFAERPEGSVSTLKIQRTQQEDSAVYLCASSSSPDRGYGYTFGSGTRLTVV.